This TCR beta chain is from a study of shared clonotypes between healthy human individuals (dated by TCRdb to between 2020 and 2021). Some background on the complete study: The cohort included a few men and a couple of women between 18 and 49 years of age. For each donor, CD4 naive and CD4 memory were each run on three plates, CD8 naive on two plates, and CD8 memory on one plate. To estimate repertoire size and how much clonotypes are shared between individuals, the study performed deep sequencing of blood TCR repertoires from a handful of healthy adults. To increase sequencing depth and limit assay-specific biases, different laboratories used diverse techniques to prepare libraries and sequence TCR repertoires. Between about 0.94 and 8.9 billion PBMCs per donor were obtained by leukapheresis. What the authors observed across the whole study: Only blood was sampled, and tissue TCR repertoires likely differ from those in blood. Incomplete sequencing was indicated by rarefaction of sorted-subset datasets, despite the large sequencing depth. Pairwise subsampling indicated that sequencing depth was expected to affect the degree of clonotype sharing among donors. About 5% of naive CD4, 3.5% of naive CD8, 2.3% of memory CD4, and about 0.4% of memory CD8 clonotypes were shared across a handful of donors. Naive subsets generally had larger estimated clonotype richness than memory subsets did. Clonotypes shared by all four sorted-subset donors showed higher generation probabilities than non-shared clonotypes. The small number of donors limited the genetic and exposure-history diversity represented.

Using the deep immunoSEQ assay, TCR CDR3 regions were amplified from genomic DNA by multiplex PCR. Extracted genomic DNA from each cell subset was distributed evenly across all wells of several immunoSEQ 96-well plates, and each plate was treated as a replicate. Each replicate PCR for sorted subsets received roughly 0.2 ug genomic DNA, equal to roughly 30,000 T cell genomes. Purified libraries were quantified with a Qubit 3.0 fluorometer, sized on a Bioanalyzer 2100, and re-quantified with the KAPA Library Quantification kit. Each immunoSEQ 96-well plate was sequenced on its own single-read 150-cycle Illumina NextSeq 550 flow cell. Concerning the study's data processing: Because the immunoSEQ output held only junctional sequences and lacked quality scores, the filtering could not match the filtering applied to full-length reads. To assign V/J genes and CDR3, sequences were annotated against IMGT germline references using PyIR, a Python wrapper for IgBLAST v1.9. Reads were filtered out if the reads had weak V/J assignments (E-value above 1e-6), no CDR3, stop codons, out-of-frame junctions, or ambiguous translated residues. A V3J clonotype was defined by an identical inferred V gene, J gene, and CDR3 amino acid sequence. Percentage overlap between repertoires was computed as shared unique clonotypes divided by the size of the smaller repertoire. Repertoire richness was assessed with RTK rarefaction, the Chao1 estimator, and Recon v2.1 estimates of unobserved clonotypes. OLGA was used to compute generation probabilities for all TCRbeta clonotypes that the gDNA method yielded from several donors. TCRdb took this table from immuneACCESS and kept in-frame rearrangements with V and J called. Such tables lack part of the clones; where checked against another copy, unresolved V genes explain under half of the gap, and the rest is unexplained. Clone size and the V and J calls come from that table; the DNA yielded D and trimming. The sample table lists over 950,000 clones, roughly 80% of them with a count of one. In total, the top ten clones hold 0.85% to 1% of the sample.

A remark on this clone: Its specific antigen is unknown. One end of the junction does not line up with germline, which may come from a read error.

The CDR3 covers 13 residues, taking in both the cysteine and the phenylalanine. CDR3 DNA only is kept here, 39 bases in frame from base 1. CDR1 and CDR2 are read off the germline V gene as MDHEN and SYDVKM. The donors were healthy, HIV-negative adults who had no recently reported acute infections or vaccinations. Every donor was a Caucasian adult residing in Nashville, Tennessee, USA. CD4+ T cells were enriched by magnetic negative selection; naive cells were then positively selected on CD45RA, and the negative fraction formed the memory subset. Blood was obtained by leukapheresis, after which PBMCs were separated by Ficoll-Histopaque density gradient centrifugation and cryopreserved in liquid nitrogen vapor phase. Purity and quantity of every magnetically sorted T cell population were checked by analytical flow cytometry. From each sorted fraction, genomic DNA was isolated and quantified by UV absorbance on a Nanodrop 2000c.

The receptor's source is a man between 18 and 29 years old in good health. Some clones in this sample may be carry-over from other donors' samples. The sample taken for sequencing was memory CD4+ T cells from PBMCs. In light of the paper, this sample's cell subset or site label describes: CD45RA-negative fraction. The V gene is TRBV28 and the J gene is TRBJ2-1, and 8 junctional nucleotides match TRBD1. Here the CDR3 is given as CATPGGQGMGMVF. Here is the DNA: TGTGCCACCCCCGGCGGACAGGGTATGGGGATGGTCTTC.